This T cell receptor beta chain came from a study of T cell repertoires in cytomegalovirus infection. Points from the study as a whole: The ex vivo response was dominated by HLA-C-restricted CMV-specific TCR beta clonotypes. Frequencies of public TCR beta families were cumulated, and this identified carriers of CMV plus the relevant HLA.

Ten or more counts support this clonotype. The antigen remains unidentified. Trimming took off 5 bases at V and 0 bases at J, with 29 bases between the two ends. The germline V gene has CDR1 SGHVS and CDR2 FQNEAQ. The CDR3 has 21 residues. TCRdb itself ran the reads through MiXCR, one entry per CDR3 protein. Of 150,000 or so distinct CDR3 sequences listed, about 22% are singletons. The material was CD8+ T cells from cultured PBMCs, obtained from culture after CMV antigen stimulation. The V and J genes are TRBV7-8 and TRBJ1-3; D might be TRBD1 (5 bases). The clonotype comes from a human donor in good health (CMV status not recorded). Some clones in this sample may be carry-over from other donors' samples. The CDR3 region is CASSEYYQGESAPHSGNTIYF. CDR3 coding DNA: TGTGCCAGCAGCGAATACTATCAGGGAGAGAGTGCCCCTCACTCTGGAAACACCATATATTTT. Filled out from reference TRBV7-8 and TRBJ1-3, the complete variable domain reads GAGVSQSPRYKVAKRGQDVALRCDPISGHVSLFWYQQALGQGPEFLTYFQNEAQLDKSGLPSDRFFAERPEGSVSTLKIQRTQQEDSAVYLCASSEYYQGESAPHSGNTIYFGEGSWLTVV.